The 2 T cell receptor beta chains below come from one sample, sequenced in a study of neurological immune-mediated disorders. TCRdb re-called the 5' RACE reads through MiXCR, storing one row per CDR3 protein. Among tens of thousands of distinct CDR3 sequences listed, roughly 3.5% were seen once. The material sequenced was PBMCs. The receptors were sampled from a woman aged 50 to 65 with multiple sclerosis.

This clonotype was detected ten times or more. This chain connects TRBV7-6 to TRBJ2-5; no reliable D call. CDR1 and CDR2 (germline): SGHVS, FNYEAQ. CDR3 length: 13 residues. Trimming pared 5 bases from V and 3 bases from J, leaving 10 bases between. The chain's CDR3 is CASSPLAKETQYF. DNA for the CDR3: TGTGCCAGCAGCCCCCTTGCTAAAGAGACCCAGTACTTC.

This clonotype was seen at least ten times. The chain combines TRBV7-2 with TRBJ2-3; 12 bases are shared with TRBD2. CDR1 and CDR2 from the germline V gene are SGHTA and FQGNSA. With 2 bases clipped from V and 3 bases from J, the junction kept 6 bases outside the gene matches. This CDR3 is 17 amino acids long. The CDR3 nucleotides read TGTGCCAGCAGCTTACGTGTGACTAGCGGGGGAACAGATACGCAGTATTTT. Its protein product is CASSLRVTSGGTDTQYF.